The rows below give T cell receptor beta chains drawn from one sample of a study of Graves' ophthalmopathy and Graves' hyperthyroidism. TCRdb ran MiXCR on the multiplex PCR reads and lists one entry per CDR3 protein. This sample has under 350,000 distinct CDR3 sequences, with 17% found just once. Specimen: peripheral blood. These TCRs come from an adult man with Graves' ophthalmopathy. Both conserved end residues are part of each CDR3. The order of the fields is clone size, D gene, V gene, J gene, CDR3 protein, CDR3 DNA. D genes are given only for firm matches. Clone size is given for some rows only: seen once, a few or many times, or a class if the clone is expanded.

>many|NA|TRBV11-2|TRBJ2-7
CASSLVIRTESIPYEQYF
TGTGCCAGCAGCTTAGTAATCCGGACAGAGAGTATCCCATACGAGCAGTACTTC
>many|NA|TRBV27|TRBJ2-7
CASSSWSPLGEQYF
TGTGCCAGCAGTTCCTGGTCCCCCCTTGGCGAGCAGTACTTC
>NA|NA|TRBV6-2/TRBV6-3|TRBJ1-2
CASSPIRGWGYGYTF
TGTGCCAGCAGTCCGATCCGAGGTTGGGGCTATGGCTACACCTTC
>many|NA|TRBV6-1|TRBJ2-6
CASSAQDSGANVLTF
TGTGCCAGCAGTGCACAAGACTCTGGGGCCAACGTCCTGACTTTC
>many|NA|TRBV6-1|TRBJ2-5
CASDPMGGDQETQYF
TGTGCCAGCGACCCAATGGGCGGGGACCAAGAGACCCAGTACTTC
>many|NA|TRBV5-1|TRBJ1-2
CASSLGSDGYTF
TGCGCCAGCAGCTTGGGCTCGGACGGCTACACCTTC
>many|NA|TRBV5-1|TRBJ1-5
CASSLAGLSNQPQHF
TGCGCCAGCAGCTTGGCAGGTCTTAGCAATCAGCCCCAGCATTTT
>many|NA|TRBV12-3/TRBV12-4|TRBJ2-6
CASSFLIWAGANVLTF
TGTGCCAGCAGCTTCCTGATCTGGGCTGGGGCCAACGTCCTGACTTTC
>many|TRBD1|TRBV15|TRBJ1-1
CATSRVTGANTEAFF
TGTGCCACCAGCAGAGTCACAGGGGCGAACACTGAAGCTTTCTTT
>many|TRBD2|TRBV7-9|TRBJ2-7
CASSLALAVTEQYF
TGTGCCAGCAGCTTAGCACTAGCGGTAACCGAGCAGTACTTC
>NA|NA|TRBV12-3/TRBV12-4|TRBJ1-1
CASRESGRSEAFF
TGTGCCAGCAGGGAGTCCGGACGGTCTGAAGCTTTCTTT
>many|TRBD1|TRBV6-5|TRBJ1-1
CASEPGQRNTEAFF
TGTGCCAGCGAACCGGGACAGAGGAACACTGAAGCTTTCTTT
>many|NA|TRBV15|TRBJ1-6
CATSRVQGPLHF
TGTGCCACCAGCAGAGTGCAGGGGCCCCTCCACTTT
>many|NA|TRBV28|TRBJ2-7
CASSSGQAPYEQYF
TGTGCCAGCAGTTCCGGGCAGGCCCCCTACGAGCAGTACTTC
>many|NA|TRBV12-3/TRBV12-4|TRBJ1-5
CASSRTVNQPQHF
TGTGCCAGCAGCAGGACTGTCAATCAGCCCCAGCATTTT
>NA|NA|TRBV6-1|TRBJ2-7
CASTPGWGPYEQYF
TGTGCCAGCACCCCGGGGTGGGGGCCCTACGAGCAGTACTTC
>NA|TRBD2|TRBV6-2/TRBV6-3|TRBJ2-7
CASTLAGPPFAQYF
TGTGCCAGCACCCTAGCGGGCCCCCCTTTCGCGCAGTACTTC
>many|TRBD2|TRBV6-1|TRBJ2-7
CASSEGLHRYEQYF
TGTGCCAGCAGTGAGGGACTACACCGCTACGAGCAGTACTTC
>NA|NA|TRBV12-3/TRBV12-4|TRBJ2-7
CASRLSSYEQYF
TGTGCCAGCAGGCTGAGCTCCTACGAGCAGTACTTC
>many|NA|TRBV13|TRBJ2-7
CASSLGIARDEQYF
TGTGCCAGCAGCTTAGGGATAGCACGCGACGAGCAGTACTTC
>many|TRBD1|TRBV6-2/TRBV6-3|TRBJ2-7
CASSYSTGTVSEQYF
TGTGCCAGCAGTTACTCGACAGGGACAGTGAGCGAGCAGTACTTC
>many|NA|TRBV20-1|TRBJ1-5
CSGGSYSNQPQHF
TGCAGTGGGGGGAGCTATAGCAATCAGCCCCAGCATTTT
>many|NA|TRBV28|TRBJ2-2
CASREKTPTGELFF
TGTGCCAGCAGAGAGAAGACACCGACCGGGGAGCTGTTTTTT
>few|NA|TRBV12-3/TRBV12-4|TRBJ1-1
CASSLEHWNTEAFF
TGTGCCAGCAGTTTAGAACACTGGAACACTGAAGCTTTCTTT
>many|NA|TRBV11-2|TRBJ1-6
CASSSHRSYNSPLHF
TGTGCCAGCAGCTCCCATCGCTCCTATAATTCACCCCTCCACTTT
>many|TRBD1|TRBV20-1|TRBJ1-2
CSARADRAAGYTF
TGCAGTGCTAGAGCCGACAGGGCGGCTGGCTACACCTTC
>few|NA|TRBV7-3|TRBJ2-2
CASSALQNTGELFF
TGTGCCAGCAGCGCTTTACAGAACACCGGGGAGCTGTTTTTT
>many|NA|TRBV12-3/TRBV12-4|TRBJ1-2
CASSLEGNYGYTF
TGTGCCAGCAGTTTAGAGGGGAACTATGGCTACACCTTC
>NA|NA|TRBV6-1|TRBJ1-2
CASTWGGNYGYTF
TGTGCCAGCACCTGGGGAGGGAACTATGGCTACACCTTC
>many|NA|TRBV6-5|TRBJ1-6
CASSLHPEARNNSPLHF
TGTGCCAGCAGCCTACACCCGGAGGCCCGAAATAATTCACCCCTCCACTTT
>NA|TRBD1|TRBV6-1|TRBJ2-7
CASSEARTPGTGDPYEQYF
TGTGCCAGCAGTGAAGCGCGTACCCCCGGGACAGGGGACCCCTACGAGCAGTACTTC
>many|NA|TRBV2|TRBJ2-1
CASSEYQGTRPLIGQFF
TGTGCCAGCAGTGAGTACCAGGGGACCAGGCCTCTGATTGGGCAGTTCTTC
>many|TRBD2|TRBV29-1|TRBJ2-7
CSVKQRGSPYEQYF
TGCAGCGTCAAACAGCGGGGAAGTCCCTACGAGCAGTACTTC
>many|NA|TRBV27|TRBJ1-5
CASSSRPEQPQHF
TGTGCCAGCAGTTCTCGACCGGAACAGCCCCAGCATTTT
>NA|NA|TRBV12-5|TRBJ1-5
CASGSQDQPQHF
TGTGCTAGTGGTTCCCAGGATCAGCCCCAGCATTTT
>NA|NA|TRBV11-2|TRBJ2-7
CASSYRARSYEQYF
TGTGCCAGCAGCTACCGGGCCCGCTCCTACGAGCAGTACTTC
>few|NA|TRBV18|TRBJ2-7
CASSPTNRQGGYEQYF
TGTGCCAGCTCTCCGACCAATAGGCAGGGGGGCTACGAGCAGTACTTC
>many|NA|TRBV29-1|TRBJ1-1
CSVGPQGLNTEAFF
TGCAGCGTTGGCCCCCAGGGGTTGAACACTGAAGCTTTCTTT
>many|NA|TRBV20-1|TRBJ1-3
CSASFGFAGNTIYF
TGCAGTGCTAGTTTTGGGTTTGCTGGAAACACCATATATTTT
>many|TRBD2|TRBV6-2/TRBV6-3|TRBJ2-7
CASTQPAIAGSYEQYF
TGTGCCAGCACCCAACCGGCCATAGCGGGAAGCTACGAGCAGTACTTC
>many|NA|TRBV6-2/TRBV6-3|TRBJ1-2
CASSWKQGYGYTF
TGTGCCAGCAGTTGGAAACAGGGATATGGCTACACCTTC
>many|TRBD1|TRBV19|TRBJ1-2
CASIPGTGIDYGYTF
TGTGCCAGTATACCCGGGACAGGGATCGACTATGGCTACACCTTC
>many|NA|TRBV6-1|TRBJ1-3
CASSGQTGNTIYF
TGTGCCAGCAGTGGACAGACTGGAAACACCATATATTTT
>once|NA|TRBV20-1|TRBJ2-7
CSARVGGSEQYF
TGCAGTGCTAGAGTAGGTGGGTCCGAGCAGTACTTC
>few|NA|TRBV3-1|TRBJ2-5
CASSQDTSQGTQYF
TGTGCCAGCAGCCAAGATACTAGTCAGGGGACCCAGTACTTC
>many|NA|TRBV15|TRBJ2-5
CATSRDTKETQYF
TGTGCCACCAGCAGAGACACAAAAGAGACCCAGTACTTC
>many|NA|TRBV20-1|TRBJ2-5
CSARDGGGAGETQYF
TGCAGTGCTAGAGACGGCGGCGGGGCAGGGGAGACCCAGTACTTC
>many|TRBD1|TRBV15|TRBJ2-5
CATSPGGQGDGTQYF
TGTGCCACCAGCCCGGGGGGACAGGGTGATGGGACCCAGTACTTC
>many|NA|TRBV20-1|TRBJ2-7
CSARATSGRPYEQYF
TGCAGTGCTAGAGCTACGTCAGGGCGACCCTACGAGCAGTACTTC
>NA|NA|TRBV29-1|TRBJ1-2
CSVEDPRGAYGYTF
TGCAGCGTTGAAGATCCGAGGGGTGCCTATGGCTACACCTTC
>few|TRBD1|TRBV12-3/TRBV12-4|TRBJ1-1
CASRRQGGGTEAFF
TGTGCCAGCAGAAGACAGGGCGGTGGGACTGAAGCTTTCTTT
>many|TRBD1|TRBV11-2|TRBJ2-5
CASRKTGWRETQYF
TGTGCCAGCAGAAAGACAGGGTGGCGAGAGACCCAGTACTTC
>many|NA|TRBV12-3/TRBV12-4|TRBJ1-3
CASSLATREGNTIYF
TGTGCCAGCAGTTTAGCGACGAGGGAGGGAAACACCATATATTTT
>many|NA|TRBV9|TRBJ2-2
CASSVAGRGTGELFF
TGTGCCAGCAGCGTAGCAGGAAGGGGTACCGGGGAGCTGTTTTTT
>NA|TRBD1|TRBV20-1|TRBJ2-5
CSAGKGQGVAETQYF
TGCAGTGCTGGAAAAGGACAGGGGGTAGCGGAGACGCAGTACTTC
>NA|NA|TRBV6-5|TRBJ1-5
CTSSYDGSNQPQPF
TGTACCAGCAGTTACGACGGTAGCAATCAGCCCCAGCCTTTT
>NA|TRBD2|TRBV24-1|TRBJ2-5
CATSEIAGRETQYF
TGTGCCACCAGTGAAATAGCGGGACGAGAGACCCAGTACTTC